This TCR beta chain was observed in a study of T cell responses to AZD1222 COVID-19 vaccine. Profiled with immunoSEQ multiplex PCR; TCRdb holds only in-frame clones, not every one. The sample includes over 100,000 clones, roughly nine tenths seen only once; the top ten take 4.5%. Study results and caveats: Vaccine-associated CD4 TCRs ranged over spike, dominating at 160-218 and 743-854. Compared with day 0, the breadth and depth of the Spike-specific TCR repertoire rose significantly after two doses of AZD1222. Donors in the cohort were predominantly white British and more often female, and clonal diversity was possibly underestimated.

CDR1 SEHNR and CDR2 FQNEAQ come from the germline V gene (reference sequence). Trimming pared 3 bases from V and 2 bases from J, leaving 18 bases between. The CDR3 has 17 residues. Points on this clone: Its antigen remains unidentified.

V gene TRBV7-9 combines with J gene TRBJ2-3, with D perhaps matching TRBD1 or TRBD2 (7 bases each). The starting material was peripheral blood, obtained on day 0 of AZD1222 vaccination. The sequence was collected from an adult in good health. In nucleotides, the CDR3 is TGTGCCAGCAGCTTCCTAACACAGGGGACTAACACAGATACGCAGTATTTT. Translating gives CASSFLTQGTNTDTQYF.